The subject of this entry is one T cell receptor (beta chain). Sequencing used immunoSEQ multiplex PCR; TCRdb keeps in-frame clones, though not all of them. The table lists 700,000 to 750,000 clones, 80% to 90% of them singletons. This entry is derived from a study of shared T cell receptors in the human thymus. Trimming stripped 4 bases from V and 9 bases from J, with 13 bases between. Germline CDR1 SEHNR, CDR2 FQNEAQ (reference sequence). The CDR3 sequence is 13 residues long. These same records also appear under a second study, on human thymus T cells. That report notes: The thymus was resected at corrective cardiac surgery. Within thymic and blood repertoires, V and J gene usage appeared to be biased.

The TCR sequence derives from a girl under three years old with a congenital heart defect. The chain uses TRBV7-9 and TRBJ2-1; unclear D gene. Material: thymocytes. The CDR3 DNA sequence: TGTGCCAGCAGCTCAGCCCCTTCGGGTGAGCAGTTCTTC. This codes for CASSSAPSGEQFF.